What follows are 5 T cell receptor beta chains derived from one specimen sequenced in a study of early T cells in non-severe SARS-CoV-2 infection. TCRdb used MiXCR to reprocess the 5' RACE reads, holding one entry per CDR3 protein. The sample lists roughly 90,000 distinct CDR3 sequences, less than 15% occurring once. The sample consisted of whole blood. These receptor sequences come from an adult who was a healthcare worker with PCR-confirmed SARS-CoV-2 infection or an uninfected control (not recorded which).

This CDR3 is CASSRRDGHYGYTF. The DNA of the CDR3 is TGTGCCAGCAGTCGTCGGGACGGGCACTATGGCTACACCTTC. The chain carries TRBV6-5 and TRBJ1-2; D possibly corresponds to TRBD1 (5 bases). CDR3 length: 14 amino acids. Germline V gene sequence: CDR1 MNHEY, CDR2 SVGAGI. Trimming removed 5 bases at V and 3 bases at J, with 13 bases between.

The chain has TRBV4-1 and TRBJ1-2; no clear D gene. The length of the CDR3 is 13 residues. Trimming removed 0 bases at V and 5 bases at J, with 7 bases between. CDR1 and CDR2 from the germline V gene are MGHRA and YSYEKL. The CDR3 sequence: CASSQDLAYGYTF. CDR3 bases: TGCGCCAGCAGCCAAGACCTGGCGTATGGCTACACCTTC.

A single count supports this clonotype. The chain links TRBV28 to TRBJ2-3, with D unresolved. Germline loops: CDR1 MDHEN, CDR2 SYDVKM. V lost 7 bases and J 0 bases, leaving 17 bases between the germline ends. The CDR3 loop spans 16 amino acids. The CDR3 region has the DNA TGTGCCAGCAATAAGAGAGGCTTAACTAGCACAGATACGCAGTATTTT. It specifies CASNKRGLTSTDTQYF.

This clonotype has a handful of counts. This rearrangement joins TRBV30 to TRBJ2-6; 7 bases fit TRBD1. Trimming took 6 bases from V and 2 from J; bases not matched to a gene: 1. The CDR3 is 13 amino acids. Germline CDR1 GTSNPN, CDR2 SVGIG (reference sequence). CDR3 in DNA: TGTGCCTGTGGGACAGCTGGGGCCAACGTCCTGACTTTC. It codes for CACGTAGANVLTF.

The chain recombines TRBV7-9 with TRBJ1-1, with unresolved D. Germline V lookup: CDR1 SEHNR, CDR2 FQNEAQ (reference sequence). This CDR3 has 17 residues. V shed 1 base and J shed 4 bases, with 19 bases lying between them. CDR3 DNA sequence: TGTGCCAGCAGCTTAGATGCCATGGACGAACGGGGCACTGAAGCTTTCTTT. This gives the protein CASSLDAMDERGTEAFF.